This T cell receptor beta chain came from a study of blood T cells in healthy people across ages (dated by TCRdb to 2015 to 2017). Regarding the study in general: In model experiments, template switching captured roughly one uniquely barcoded TCR beta cDNA molecule for every two T cells. To avoid experimental bias, donors of different ages were randomly spread across the sequencing lanes. Using the same blood draw, the study looked at two additional independent replicas of 1 million unique cDNA reads for two donors, one aged 18 to 29 and the other aged 80 or older. Age-related changes in TCR beta repertoire diversity were measured in the study by deep sequencing normalized with unique cDNA molecular identifiers. Donors were grouped into four age groups: young (average roughly 17 years), middle-aged (over 35), aged (about 60) and long-lived (82).

Library prep was done by 5' RACE. A second 7 to 11 cycle PCR used a sample-barcoded 5' primer and a J-beta primer mix. A unique molecular identifier was introduced onto each TCR beta cDNA molecule by a template-switch 5' adaptor carrying 12 random nucleotides. Each sample yielded at least 3 million CDR3-containing paired-end reads. The Mint cDNA synthesis kit, primed by a TRBC-specific oligonucleotide, was used to synthesize first-strand cDNA from all RNA. All cDNA was treated with uracil-DNA glycosylase and then went through a first 18-cycle PCR with the universal primers M1SS and BC2_uni_R. In the authors' own workflow: For normalization, 1 million high-quality reads, each with a distinct molecular identifier, were randomly selected from each sample. Instead of being binned into consensus sequences, reads that shared molecular identifiers were thrown out. MiTCR, run with a Q25 quality threshold and the strictest error-elimination algorithm, handled CDR3 identification, clonotype clustering and error correction. Lower-bound total TCR beta diversity was estimated with a nonparametric unseen species model using Euler transformation. TCRdb reanalyzed the raw reads on its own, using fastp at Q25 for trimming and MiXCR for clone calling, and kept in-frame beta chains. Each record represents a unique CDR3 protein, reported with the most common genes and DNA among its rows. TCRdb, not the original authors, processed these V and J calls. A total of around 1,900,000 distinct CDR3 sequences appear in this sample, about 39% of them only once. The ten largest clones add up to about 21% of the sample.

What the study reported, not specific to this receptor: Estimates of total diversity based on one million sequenced T cells were considered lower bounds and underestimates. Bulk unsorted PBMC profiling prevented conclusive comparison of naive and antigen-experienced compartments. The CMV infection status of donors was not known, potentially confounding age-related changes in expanded clonotypes. Compared with the aged group, more naive CD4+ T cells, fewer expanded clones and increased TCR diversity were shown by the long-lived group, suggesting age selection. Observed TCR beta diversity per million T cells fell roughly linearly with age, and a significant reduction was already apparent by age roughly 40. The percentage of naive T cells measured by flow cytometry correlated strongly with observed TCR beta diversity.

Trimming leaves V shorter by 5 bases and J shorter by 5 bases, with the junction holding 10 bases beyond the gene matches. As encoded in the germline V gene (reference sequence), CDR1 is DFQATT while CDR2 is SNEGSKA. Counted from cysteine to phenylalanine, this CDR3 has 14 amino acids. Here the CDR3 DNA is all that survives: 42 bases in frame from base 1. This clonotype has just a few counts. This receptor's antigen is unknown. Base-call qualities are not available, and no considerably larger clone is one nucleotide away. The donors were some 39 Caucasian individuals from Russia, aged roughly 6 to 100 years, who were systemically healthy. Approximately 9.3 milliliters of peripheral blood were collected from each donor into EDTA-treated Vacutainer tubes. Ficoll-Paque density-gradient centrifugation was used to isolate PBMCs, with at least 6.5 million per sample. Total RNA, at least 6 micrograms per sample, was extracted from PBMCs with Trizol reagent. Naive CD45RAhigh/CD27high T cell percentages were measured by flow cytometry on a PBMC aliquot from every donor.

The chain is made from TRBV20-1 and TRBJ2-3, with 7 junctional bases fitting TRBD2. Sequencing input: blood. This sequence was found in a human donor in good health. The CDR3 reads CSASRLAGRDTQYF. The DNA reads as follows: TGCAGTGCTTCACGACTAGCAGGGAGAGATACGCAGTATTTT.